The 27 T cell receptor beta chains given below trace back to one sample, sequenced in a study of cytomegalovirus exposure and HLA in healthy donors. PCR employed 60 Vbeta and 13 Jbeta primers. Profiled with immunoSEQ multiplex PCR; TCRdb holds only in-frame clones, not every one. Its table lists some 200,000 clones. The source material was PBMCs. The source of these receptors is a man aged 25 to 40 in good health and CMV-seronegative.

The chain joins TRBV6-1 to TRBJ1-5; tentatively, D is TRBD1 (5 bases). The CDR3 extends over 13 amino acids. Trimming shortened V by 6 bases and J by 7 bases, and 13 bases separated the two germline ends. The germline gives CDR1 MNHNS, CDR2 SASEGT. CDR3 in DNA: TGTGCCAGCAGCCCGACAGAAGGGCAGCCCCAGCATTTT. Residues: CASSPTEGQPQHF.

The chain joins TRBV6-5 to TRBJ2-7; 7 nucleotides match TRBD2. Germline V gene data show CDR1 as MNHEY and CDR2 as SVGAGI. Trimming at V came to 2 bases and at J to 5 bases, leaving 9 bases not matched to a gene. This CDR3 contains 15 residues. The CDR3 sequence is CASSYGGGGYDEQYF. CDR3 nucleotides: TGTGCCAGCAGTTACGGCGGGGGAGGTTACGACGAGCAGTACTTC.

The chain couples TRBV5-1 to TRBJ1-2; 8 bases align to TRBD1. J lost 4 bases, V lost 1 base, and 6 bases had no gene match. Germline CDR1 SGHRS, CDR2 YFSETQ. CDR3 length: 15 amino acids. In DNA, the CDR3 is TGCGCCAGCAGCTTGTTAACGACAGGGGTCTATGGCTACACCTTC. As protein: CASSLLTTGVYGYTF. Variable domain in full (rest from reference TRBV5-1 and TRBJ1-2): KAGVTQTPRYLIKTRGQQVTLSCSPISGHRSVSWYQQTPGQGLQFLFEYFSETQRNKGNFPGRFSGRQFSNSRSEMNVSTLELGDSALYLCASSLLTTGVYGYTFGSGTRLTVV.

The chain uses TRBV7-8 and TRBJ2-7; possible D gene TRBD2, 6 bases. V dropped 5 bases and J dropped 0 bases, with 14 bases sitting between them. CDR1 is SGHVS, CDR2 FQNEAQ, per germline. The CDR3 consists of 15 residues. In DNA, the CDR3 is TGTGCCAGCAGCACCCGGGACTCACACTCCTACGAGCAGTACTTC. It yields the protein CASSTRDSHSYEQYF.

J is TRBJ2-7 and V is TRBV28, with TRBD2 matching 11 bases. CDR3 size: 15 residues. The V gene's germline CDR1 is MDHEN and CDR2 SYDVKM. With V trimmed by 3 bases and J by 6 bases, 7 bases remained unmatched. The CDR3 loop is CASSLPLAGEGEQYF. The CDR3, as DNA: TGTGCCAGCAGTTTGCCACTAGCGGGAGAAGGCGAGCAGTACTTC.

This chain links TRBV7-2 with TRBJ1-2; 8 bases are a match to TRBD1. The germline V gene encodes CDR1 SGHTA and CDR2 FQGNSA. Trimming removed 5 bases from V and 7 bases from J; junction bases left unmatched: 15. This CDR3 is 16 amino acids long. Here the CDR3 reads CASSQRGQGANRGYTF. DNA for the CDR3: TGTGCCAGCAGCCAGAGGGGTCAGGGGGCGAATCGTGGCTACACCTTC. The full variable domain, its missing parts supplied by reference TRBV7-2 and TRBJ1-2, is GAGVSQSPSNKVTEKGKDVELRCDPISGHTALYWYRQSLGQGLEFLIYFQGNSAPDKSGLPSDRFSAERTGGSVSTLTIQRTQQEDSAVYLCASSQRGQGANRGYTFGSGTRLTVV.

V and J are TRBV30 and TRBJ2-3; TRBD2 aligns across 7 bases. The CDR3 length is 14 residues. Germline-derived CDR1 and CDR2 are GTSNPN and SVGIG (reference sequence). J gave up 1 base and V 1 base, and 2 bases lay outside the gene matches. The DNA of the CDR3 is TGTGCCTGGAGTGCTAGCGGACGCACAGATACGCAGTATTTT. It translates to CAWSASGRTDTQYF.

The chain links TRBV13 to TRBJ2-3; no definite D call. Germline lookup yields CDR1 PRHDT and CDR2 FYEKMQ (reference sequence). Trimming stripped 1 base from V and 7 bases from J, with 3 bases between. CDR3 length: 11 residues. The CDR3 loop is CASSLAYTQYF. In DNA, the CDR3 is TGTGCCAGCAGCTTAGCCTATACGCAGTATTTT.

The gene calls are TRBV27 and TRBJ1-4; 8 positions match TRBD1. Germline trimming cut 4 bases from V and 7 bases from J; bases unmatched to any gene: 11. The CDR3 spans 16 residues. Looked up from germline, CDR1 is MNHEY and CDR2 is SMNVEV (reference sequence). The chain's CDR3 is CASSSSPGGYGEKLFF. CDR3 in DNA: TGTGCCAGCAGTTCATCCCCAGGGGGCTATGGTGAAAAACTGTTTTTT.

This sequence joins TRBV10-3 and TRBJ2-3; 12 bases agree with TRBD2. CDR3 length: 15 residues. CDR1 and CDR2 (germline): ENHRY, SYGVKD. J gave up 5 bases and V 2 bases, and 2 bases lay outside the gene matches. CDR3 nucleotide sequence: TGTGCCATCAGTGAGACGGGACTAGCGGGAGATACGCAGTATTTT. This gives the protein CAISETGLAGDTQYF.

This sequence joins TRBV2 and TRBJ2-2; TRBD2 aligns across 9 bases. Germline CDR1 SNHLY, CDR2 FYNNEI. J was trimmed by 4 bases and V by 9 bases; bases with no gene match: 18. CDR3 size: 18 residues. Written as DNA, the CDR3 is TGTGCCAGGGCCCCCGCTAGCGGGAAGCCAACGGGCACCGGGGAGCTGTTTTTT. It is translated as CARAPASGKPTGTGELFF.

The chain has TRBV6-5 and TRBJ1-2; possible D gene TRBD1, 5 bases. The V end was cut by 0 bases, the J end by 8 bases, with 10 bases between. CDR3 length: 13 amino acids. Germline V gene lookup returns CDR1 MNHEY and CDR2 SVGAGI. This chain's CDR3 is CASSYSATAGYTF. The CDR3 bases are TGTGCCAGCAGTTACTCAGCGACAGCCGGCTACACCTTC.

The V call is TRBV10-1, the J call TRBJ2-3, with TRBD2 matching 7 bases. Looked up from germline, CDR1 is WNHNN and CDR2 is SYGVQD (reference sequence). The CDR3 covers 16 residues. J lost 2 bases, V lost 1 base, and 6 bases had no gene match. The CDR3 here is CASSEFQRDHTDTQYF. In DNA, the CDR3 is TGCGCCAGCAGTGAGTTCCAGCGGGACCACACAGATACGCAGTATTTT.

The chain recombines TRBV11-2 with TRBJ1-6, with a possible D match to TRBD1 (5 bases). Germline V gene data show CDR1 as SGHAT and CDR2 as FQNNGV. This CDR3 spans 16 amino acids. V lost 8 bases and J lost 1, with 15 bases in between. The CDR3 region has the DNA TGTGCCAGCTATGGGGGGATAGCTTCCTATAATTCACCCCTCCACTTT. It is translated as CASYGGIASYNSPLHF.

The V and J genes are TRBV5-4 and TRBJ2-7, with TRBD1 matching over 8 bases. The CDR3 spans 14 residues. J lost 3 bases, V lost 7 bases, and 9 bases had no gene match. The V gene's germline CDR1 is SGHNT and CDR2 YYREEE (reference sequence). In DNA form, the CDR3 reads TGTGCCAGCGGACCGGGACAGGAGTTCTACGAGCAGTACTTC. It yields the protein CASGPGQEFYEQYF.

This rearrangement joins TRBV2 to TRBJ2-5, with a tentative D call TRBD1 (5 bases). The CDR3 contains 11 residues. CDR1 is SNHLY, CDR2 FYNNEI, per germline. V lost 2 bases to trimming and J lost 7 bases, with 5 bases between them. The CDR3 reads CASSERGTQYF. DNA for the CDR3: TGTGCCAGCAGTGAAAGGGGGACCCAGTACTTC.

The chain couples TRBV19 to TRBJ1-5, with D maybe TRBD1 (6 bases). Germline assignment: CDR1 LNHDA and CDR2 SQIVND (reference sequence). V was cut by 3 bases and J by 4 bases, with 7 bases left in between. The CDR3 has 13 amino acids. The CDR3 protein is CASSMQGNQPQHF. The CDR3, as DNA: TGTGCCAGTAGTATGCAGGGGAATCAGCCCCAGCATTTT.

The chain links TRBV27 to TRBJ2-5; no definite D call. Germline V CDR1 and CDR2: MNHEY, SMNVEV (reference sequence). The CDR3 totals 14 residues. V lost 5 bases, J lost 5 bases, and 15 bases lay in between. The CDR3 region is CASSPFTAGETQYF. In nucleotides, the CDR3 is TGTGCCAGCAGTCCCTTCACCGCCGGGGAGACCCAGTACTTC.

V and J are TRBV2 and TRBJ2-5; 9 bases map to TRBD2. There are 16 residues in the CDR3. With 6 bases clipped from V and 5 bases from J, the junction kept 13 bases outside the gene matches. Germline V gene data show CDR1 as SNHLY and CDR2 as FYNNEI. The CDR3 sequence: CASRERVAGAGETQYF. CDR3 nucleotides: TGTGCCAGCAGGGAAAGGGTAGCGGGAGCGGGGGAGACCCAGTACTTC. The full variable domain, its missing parts supplied by reference TRBV2 and TRBJ2-5, is EPEVTQTPSHQVTQMGQEVILRCVPISNHLYFYWYRQILGQKVEFLVSFYNNEISEKSEIFDDQFSVERPDGSNFTLKIRSTKLEDSAMYFCASRERVAGAGETQYFGPGTRLLVL.

The chain carries TRBV4-1 and TRBJ1-5; tentative D call: TRBD1 (6 bases). V was clipped by 4 bases and J by 3 bases, with 16 bases between them. There are 16 residues in the CDR3. From germline, CDR1 is MGHRA and CDR2 YSYEKL. CDR3 sequence (DNA): TGCGCCAGCAGCCCTAACAGGGCTGGCGTCAATCAGCCCCAGCATTTT. Amino acid sequence: CASSPNRAGVNQPQHF.

The rearrangement links TRBV28 to TRBJ1-5, with 9 bases that match TRBD1. CDR1 and CDR2 from the germline V gene are MDHEN and SYDVKM. This CDR3 comprises 18 residues. The trim removed 6 bases at V and 6 bases at J, leaving 18 bases unmatched. The CDR3 region has the DNA TGTGCCAGCAGGCTAGGGGGATGGACAGGGGCGGAGGGTCAGCCCCAGCATTTT. Translating it yields CASRLGGWTGAEGQPQHF. Filled out from reference TRBV28 and TRBJ1-5, the complete variable domain reads DVKVTQSSRYLVKRTGEKVFLECVQDMDHENMFWYRQDPGLGLRLIYFSYDVKMKEKGDIPEGYSVSREKKERFSLILESASTNQTSMYLCASRLGGWTGAEGQPQHFGDGTRLSIL.

The chain employs TRBV10-2 and TRBJ2-7; tentatively, D is TRBD2 (5 bases). V dropped 8 bases and J dropped 2 bases, with 13 bases sitting between them. The CDR3 contains 13 residues. CDR1 is WSHSY and CDR2 is SAAADI in the germline V gene. CDR3 nucleotide sequence: TGCGCCAGCCAAGGTCTAGCCCCCTACGAGCAGTACTTC. Translating it yields CASQGLAPYEQYF.

This chain links TRBV13 with TRBJ1-4; 9 bases fit TRBD1. Germline V gene sequence: CDR1 PRHDT, CDR2 FYEKMQ (reference sequence). The CDR3 totals 14 residues. Trimming at V came to 4 bases and at J to 8 bases, leaving 5 bases not matched to a gene. CDR3 sequence (DNA): TGTGCCAGCAGCTCAGGACAGGGGCGGGAAAAACTGTTTTTT. Translation gives CASSSGQGREKLFF.

J is TRBJ2-5 and V is TRBV12-5, with 7 bases aligning to TRBD2. The CDR3 runs to 14 residues. V dropped 1 base and J dropped 1; count of bases not matched to a gene: 0. Germline V gene sequence: CDR1 LGHNT, CDR2 FRNRAP. Here the CDR3 reads CASGLGGGQETQYF. CDR3 nucleotides: TGTGCTAGTGGTTTGGGGGGGGGCCAAGAGACCCAGTACTTC.

J is TRBJ1-6 and V is TRBV11-2, with 9 nucleotides matching TRBD1. The CDR3 is 16 amino acids. J was trimmed by 7 bases and V by 4 bases; bases with no gene match: 8. Germline V CDR1 and CDR2: SGHAT, FQNNGV. Here the CDR3 DNA reads TGTGCCAGCAGCTCGGTCGGGACAGGGAGGAATTCACCCCTCCACTTT. As protein: CASSSVGTGRNSPLHF.

J is TRBJ2-7 and V is TRBV28, with 9 bases identical to TRBD2. Germline loops: CDR1 MDHEN, CDR2 SYDVKM. The length of the CDR3 is 13 residues. Trimming removed 4 bases from V and 6 bases from J; junction bases left unmatched: 4. The CDR3: CASSWGTSSEQYF. DNA of the CDR3: TGTGCCAGCAGTTGGGGGACTAGCAGCGAGCAGTACTTC.

The gene calls are TRBV9 and TRBJ1-1; tentative D call: TRBD1 (5 bases). The germline V gene has CDR1 SGDLS and CDR2 YYNGEE. The CDR3 is 15 amino acids. V dropped 3 bases and J dropped 0 bases, with 12 bases sitting between them. The CDR3 coding sequence is TGTGCCAGCAGCGAGGGAGGGACTATGAACACTGAAGCTTTCTTT. This codes for CASSEGGTMNTEAFF.